Following are 12 T cell receptor beta chains from one sample sequenced in a study of OX40 agonist ivuxolimab in advanced cancers. Libraries were made using the immunoSEQ multiplex PCR assay. This immuneACCESS table, as held by TCRdb, lists in-frame sequences with V and J called but not all clones. Of the missing ones, under half trace to an unresolved V gene in checked studies; the others have no known cause. This sample lists some 30,000 clones; about four fifths were detected once. The top ten clonotypes cover about 20% of the sample. This specimen was CD4+ or CD8+ T cells sorted from blood, taken in a trial of the OX40 agonist ivuxolimab. The receptors stem from an adult with an advanced solid tumor such as melanoma, head and neck, liver or kidney cancer.

The V call is TRBV6-1, the J call TRBJ2-7; TRBD2 matches at 9 bases. This CDR3 spans 14 amino acids. From germline, CDR1 is MNHNS and CDR2 SASEGT. Trimming took 4 bases from V and 2 from J; bases not matched to a gene: 3. This CDR3 reads CASSVERGAYEQYF. Written as DNA, the CDR3 is TGTGCCAGCAGTGTTGAGCGGGGGGCCTACGAGCAGTACTTC.

This chain connects TRBV5-4 to TRBJ1-6; D gene ambiguous. The germline CDR1 and CDR2 sequences are SGHNT and YYREEE (reference sequence). V was clipped by 5 bases and J by 9 bases, with 18 bases between them. The CDR3 consists of 15 residues. CDR3 protein: CASSDPGGRGSPLHF. As DNA, the CDR3 is TGTGCCAGCAGTGACCCCGGTGGGAGAGGTTCACCCCTCCACTTT.

The chain has TRBV28 and TRBJ2-7; D call uncertain. V shed 6 bases and J shed 1 base, with 13 bases lying between them. The CDR3 extends over 14 amino acids. Germline loops: CDR1 MDHEN, CDR2 SYDVKM. CDR3 amino acids: CASRIRRRSYEQYF. The CDR3 coding sequence is TGTGCCAGCAGGATTCGCAGGAGATCCTACGAGCAGTACTTC.

The J gene is TRBJ2-1, the V gene TRBV5-1; D possibly corresponds to TRBD2 (5 bases). Germline CDR1 and CDR2: SGHRS and YFSETQ. With 0 bases removed from V and 9 bases from J, the gap between germline ends came to 10 bases. The CDR3 totals 13 residues. The CDR3 reads CASSLEVRGEQFF. The CDR3 coding sequence is TGCGCCAGCAGCTTGGAGGTCCGGGGTGAGCAGTTCTTC.

The chain couples TRBV30 to TRBJ2-3; TRBD1 agrees at 7 bases. From germline, CDR1 is GTSNPN and CDR2 SVGIG (reference sequence). The CDR3 covers 12 residues. The V gene end was trimmed by 3 bases and the J gene end by 3 bases; junction bases not matched to a gene: 0. This CDR3 reads CAWRTGTDTQYF. The CDR3 nucleotides read TGTGCCTGGAGGACAGGGACAGATACGCAGTATTTT.

The chain links TRBV4-2 to TRBJ1-1; 7 bases align to TRBD1. CDR1 LGHNA and CDR2 YNFKEQ come from the germline V gene. This CDR3 is 13 amino acids long. V shed 6 bases, J shed 4 bases, and the junction held 5 bases outside the gene matches. CDR3 residues: CASRPTGATEAFF. Here the CDR3 DNA reads TGTGCCAGCAGGCCCACAGGGGCCACTGAAGCTTTCTTT.

This chain links TRBV5-1 with TRBJ1-3; 8 bases line up with TRBD1. After removal of 6 bases from V and 2 bases from J, the junction contained 1 base not matched to a gene. Germline V gene data show CDR1 as SGHRS and CDR2 as YFSETQ. The CDR3 length is 13 residues. CDR3 region: CASMDRAGNTIYF. In DNA form, the CDR3 reads TGCGCCAGCATGGACAGGGCTGGAAACACCATATATTTT.

The rearrangement uses TRBV2 and TRBJ1-2; 9 bases are shared with TRBD1. CDR3 length: 14 residues. V lost 7 bases, J lost 4 bases, and 7 bases stayed unmatched. Germline CDR1 reads SNHLY; CDR2 reads FYNNEI. The CDR3 region is CASKTGGAGYGYTF. The CDR3 nucleotides read TGTGCCAGCAAAACAGGGGGCGCTGGCTATGGCTACACCTTC.

The V call is TRBV18, the J call TRBJ2-7, with a possible D match to TRBD2 (5 bases). Per germline, CDR1 KGHSH and CDR2 LQKENI. The CDR3 has 13 amino acids. Trimming stripped 2 bases from V and 4 bases from J, with 9 bases between. The CDR3 sequence is CASSPREKYEQYF. CDR3 DNA sequence: TGTGCCAGCTCACCAAGGGAGAAGTACGAGCAGTACTTC. Complete variable domain (other parts from reference TRBV18 and TRBJ2-7): NAGVMQNPRHLVRRRGQEARLRCSPMKGHSHVYWYRQLPEEGLKFMVYLQKENIIDESGMPKERFSAEFPKEGPSILRIQQVVRGDSAAYFCASSPREKYEQYFGPGTRLTVT.

This clone qualifies as medium-sized. The genes are TRBV6-6 and TRBJ1-5, with unresolved D. Germline-derived CDR1 and CDR2 are MNHNY and SVGAGI (reference sequence). V lost 6 bases, J lost 4 bases, and 10 bases lay in between. The CDR3 length is 13 residues. The CDR3 sequence: CASRQFLNQPQHF. CDR3 in DNA: TGTGCCAGCAGACAGTTCCTTAATCAGCCCCAGCATTTT.

This clone came up a few times. The chain recombines TRBV28 with TRBJ2-7; D gene ambiguous. The germline CDR1 and CDR2 sequences are MDHEN and SYDVKM. The ends were cut back, 5 bases at V and 0 bases at J, with 11 bases in the middle. The CDR3 is 14 amino acids. CDR3 sequence: CASSVDRSSYEQYF. The CDR3 region has the DNA TGTGCCAGCAGTGTGGACCGGAGCTCCTACGAGCAGTACTTC.

The chain is built from TRBV7-7 and TRBJ2-5; tentative D call: TRBD1 (5 bases). The CDR3 length is 14 residues. Germline V gene sequence: CDR1 SSHAT, CDR2 FNYEAQ (reference sequence). The V and J ends lost 6 bases and 2 bases respectively, with 13 bases between them. The CDR3 loop reads CASSWVGAQETQYF. In nucleotides, the CDR3 is TGTGCCAGCAGTTGGGTTGGGGCTCAAGAGACCCAGTACTTC.